This T cell receptor beta chain was captured in a study of naive and memory T cell subsets. Study conclusions and caveats: Between naive and memory subsets, TCR abundance power law exponents differed. In naive cells, over 95% of TCR sequences were seen only once. TCR counts from RNA may reflect activation-linked expression changes.

Both TRBC1 and TRBC2 were covered by a beta constant-region primer of two equimolar oligonucleotides. Ligated cDNA was amplified by four rounds of PCR with nested alpha and beta constant-region primers and SP2. Via MiXCR, TCRdb re-called the UMI-ligation and nested PCR reads, giving one row per CDR3 protein. This table has about 22,000 distinct CDR3 sequences, about 10% appearing once. Trimming stripped 0 bases from V and 10 bases from J, with 10 bases between. In germline, CDR1 is ENHRY, CDR2 SYGVKD. The CDR3 length is 14 residues. This clonotype came up many times. Antigen specificity is unknown. The chain is built from TRBV10-3 and TRBJ1-6; D is undetermined. The sample consisted of central memory CD8+ T cells from blood. The TCR comes from a human donor in good health. This CDR3 is CAISESERESPLHF. CDR3 nucleotide sequence: TGTGCCATCAGTGAGTCGGAAAGGGAATCACCCCTCCACTTT.